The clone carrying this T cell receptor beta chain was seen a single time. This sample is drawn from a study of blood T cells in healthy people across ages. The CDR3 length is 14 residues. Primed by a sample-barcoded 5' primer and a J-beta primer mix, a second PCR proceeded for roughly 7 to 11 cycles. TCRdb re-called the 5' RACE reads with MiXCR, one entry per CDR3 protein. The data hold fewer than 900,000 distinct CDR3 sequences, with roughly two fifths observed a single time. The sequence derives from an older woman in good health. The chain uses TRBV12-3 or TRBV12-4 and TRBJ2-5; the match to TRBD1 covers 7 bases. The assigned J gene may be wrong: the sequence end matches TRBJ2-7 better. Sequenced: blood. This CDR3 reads CASSLGQGWDEQYF. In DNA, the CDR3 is TGTGCCAGCAGTTTAGGACAGGGTTGGGACGAGCAGTACTTC.